Listed here are 27 T cell receptor beta chains from one sample, sequenced in a study of blood T cells in healthy people across ages. A sample-barcoded 5' primer and a J-beta primer mix were used in a second PCR of about 6 to 11 cycles. Using its own MiXCR run on the 5' RACE reads, TCRdb lists one record per CDR3 protein. Here the sample spans 1.5 million to 2 million distinct CDR3 sequences, 39% being singletons. Sequences were obtained from blood. The source is a human donor in good health.

This clonotype was counted between two and nine times. The genes are TRBV4-1 and TRBJ2-7, with TRBD2 matching 12 bases. From germline, CDR1 is MGHRA and CDR2 YSYEKL. J gave up 0 bases and V 6 bases, and 6 bases lay outside the gene matches. The CDR3 has 16 amino acids. This chain's CDR3 is CASSSWTSGVSYEQYF. The CDR3 coding sequence is TGCGCCAGCAGTTCCTGGACTAGCGGGGTCTCCTACGAGCAGTACTTC.

This chain links TRBV24-1 with TRBJ1-1, with 8 bases lining up with TRBD1. CDR1 is KGHDR and CDR2 is SFDVKD in the germline V gene. Trimming removed 10 bases from V and 1 base from J; junction bases left unmatched: 10. The CDR3 totals 15 residues. The CDR3 region has the DNA TGTGCCACAGCTGAGTCTGGGACAGGGAACACTGAAGCTTTCTTT. Protein: CATAESGTGNTEAFF.

The chain employs TRBV19 and TRBJ1-5; D might be TRBD1 (5 bases). CDR1 is LNHDA, CDR2 SQIVND, per germline (reference sequence). The CDR3 contains 18 residues. The V gene lost 6 bases and the J gene lost 0 bases, with 21 bases spanning the gap. CDR3 DNA: TGTGCCAGTAGCACCGGGACCCCGAGCGGCTATAGCAATCAGCCCCAGCATTTT. It is translated as CASSTGTPSGYSNQPQHF. The full variable domain, in which reference TRBV19 and TRBJ1-5 provide the parts outside the CDR3, is DGGITQSPKYLFRKEGQNVTLSCEQNLNHDAMYWYRQDPGQGLRLIYYSQIVNDFQKGDIAEGYSVSREKKESFPLTVTSAQKNPTAFYLCASSTGTPSGYSNQPQHFGDGTRLSIL.

Worth noting for this clonotype: At one of its ends the junction is not consistent with the germline gene, which may arise from a read error. The rearrangement uses TRBV12-3 or TRBV12-4 and TRBJ2-7, with a weak D call TRBD1 (5 bases). The CDR3 is 15 residues long. CDR3 region: CVSSSRGPQGPEQYF. The CDR3 region has the DNA TGTGTCAGCAGTTCCCGAGGACCCCAGGGTCCCGAGCAGTACTTC.

To note about this clonotype: This may be a read error: a much more frequent sequence differs by one nucleotide. The rearrangement uses TRBV29-1 and TRBJ2-3; D gene unclear. Germline V lookup: CDR1 SQVTM, CDR2 ANQGSEA. This CDR3 is 17 amino acids long. The germline V and J ends were trimmed by 1 base and 2 bases, with 19 bases remaining between them. CDR3 protein: CSVEALSSTEFTDTQYF. The CDR3 coding sequence is TGCAGCGTTGAAGCCCTTAGCTCGACCGAGTTCACAGATACGCAGTATTTT.

The sample holds one count of this clonotype. The rearrangement links TRBV10-3 to TRBJ2-7, with D possibly TRBD1 on 6 matching bases. The ends were cut back, 2 bases at V and 2 bases at J, with 10 bases in the middle. The CDR3 has 14 amino acids. Germline CDR1 reads ENHRY; CDR2 reads SYGVKD. The CDR3 DNA reads as TGTGCCATCAGTGAGGGACAGATTACCTACGAGCAGTACTTC. Its translation is CAISEGQITYEQYF.

Concerning this clonotype: Compared with germline, one end of the junction differs, possibly owing to a read error. The chain combines TRBV7-7 with TRBJ1-1; a weak D match, TRBD1 (5 bases). The CDR3 extends over 13 amino acids. Germline V gene data show CDR1 as SSHAT and CDR2 as FNYEAQ (reference sequence). In DNA, the CDR3 is TGTGCTAGCAGCCGTCGACGGGACTCTGAAGCTTTCTTT. This gives the protein CASSRRRDSEAFF.

The chain joins TRBV10-3 to TRBJ2-7, with D perhaps matching TRBD2 (5 bases). This CDR3 is built from 18 residues. The ends were cut back, 6 bases at V and 1 base at J, with 25 bases in the middle. Germline CDR1 and CDR2: ENHRY and SYGVKD. The CDR3 DNA reads as TGTGCCATCAGCCCGGGCGGGCTCGGTGACCTACTTTCCTACGAGCAGTACTTC. It codes for CAISPGGLGDLLSYEQYF.

This clonotype was picked up a small number of times. V gene TRBV4-1 combines with J gene TRBJ2-7; the match to TRBD2 covers 9 bases. Losses at the gene ends were 5 bases for V and 4 bases for J; bases not matched to a gene: 9. Germline CDR1 reads MGHRA; CDR2 reads YSYEKL. This CDR3 has 15 amino acids. CDR3 coding DNA: TGCGCCAGCAGCGCAGGGGCTAGCGGGGCTTACGAGCAGTACTTC. Protein: CASSAGASGAYEQYF.

This clonotype occurred once. One end of the junction does not line up with germline, which may come from a read error. V usage is TRBV7-8 and J usage is TRBJ2-7, with D uncertain. This CDR3 is built from 16 residues. Germline V gene lookup returns CDR1 SGHVS and CDR2 FQNEAQ. CDR3: CASSLGLLSLGYGQYF. The DNA for the CDR3 is TGTGCCAGCAGCTTAGGGCTGCTCTCCCTCGGGTACGGGCAGTACTTC.

This clonotype has only a few counts. The chain employs TRBV5-1 and TRBJ2-3; the match to TRBD2 covers 9 bases. V lost 7 bases to trimming and J lost 2 bases; unmatched junction nucleotides: 5. CDR1 and CDR2 from the germline V gene are SGHRS and YFSETQ. The CDR3 length is 14 residues. DNA of the CDR3: TGCGCCAGCGATGGCGGGGGGGCCACAGATACGCAGTATTTT. Translated: CASDGGGATDTQYF.

This clonotype has only a few counts. V and J are TRBV7-9 and TRBJ2-3; TRBD1 agrees at 10 bases. The CDR3 runs 15 residues. The trim removed 7 bases at V and 5 bases at J, leaving 9 bases unmatched. Germline V gene sequence: CDR1 SEHNR, CDR2 FQNEAQ (reference sequence). The CDR3 DNA reads as TGTGCCAGCAAGATAGACAGGGGGCGTGTAGATACGCAGTATTTT. Its translation is CASKIDRGRVDTQYF. The whole variable domain, remainder taken from reference TRBV7-9 and TRBJ2-3, is DTGVSQNPRHKITKRGQNVTFRCDPISEHNRLYWYRQTLGQGPEFLTYFQNEAQLEKSRLLSDRFSAERPKGSFSTLEIQRTEQGDSAMYLCASKIDRGRVDTQYFGPGTRLTVL.

This clonotype appeared many times. The V and J genes are TRBV9 and TRBJ2-3, with D unclear. The germline V gene has CDR1 SGDLS and CDR2 YYNGEE. This CDR3 has 13 amino acids. V lost 0 bases and J 2 bases, leaving 4 bases between the germline ends. DNA of the CDR3: TGTGCCAGCAGCGTAGTCCTCACAGATACGCAGTATTTT. Encoded protein: CASSVVLTDTQYF.

This clonotype was picked up many times. The CDR3 nucleotides read TGTGCCAGCAGTTTAGGGACTAGCGCTTACGAGCAGTACTTC. Protein product: CASSLGTSAYEQYF. This sequence joins TRBV12-3 or TRBV12-4 and TRBJ2-7; 9 nucleotides agree with TRBD2. The CDR3 is 14 residues long. Unmatched junction bases numbered 2, after V lost 1 base and J lost 4 bases.

This clonotype came up a few times. The chain has TRBV4-2 and TRBJ1-2; no reliable D call. Trimming took 1 base from V and 2 from J, leaving 11 bases between them. Germline loops: CDR1 LGHNA, CDR2 YNFKEQ. CDR3 length: 15 residues. The CDR3 protein is CASSQAGSGNYGYTF. The CDR3 DNA follows: TGTGCCAGCAGCCAAGCCGGGTCGGGCAACTATGGCTACACCTTC.

This clonotype was seen a few times. The J gene is TRBJ2-6, the V gene TRBV25-1; a weak D match, TRBD1 (6 bases). This CDR3 is built from 17 residues. V was pared by 3 bases and J by 1 base, with 13 bases between. The germline V gene encodes CDR1 MGHDK and CDR2 SYGVNS. The CDR3 sequence: CASSEAGVRSGANVLTF. Written as DNA, the CDR3 is TGTGCCAGCAGTGAGGCAGGGGTTCGGTCTGGGGCCAACGTCCTGACTTTC. Based on the CDR3 plus reference TRBV25-1 and TRBJ2-6, the full variable domain is EADIYQTPRYLVIGTGKKITLECSQTMGHDKMYWYQQDPGMELHLIHYSYGVNSTEKGDLSSESTVSRIRTEHFPLTLESARPSHTSQYLCASSEAGVRSGANVLTFGAGSRLTVL.

V is TRBV20-1 and J is TRBJ2-3; D unresolved. Trimming removed 3 bases from V and 0 bases from J, with 13 bases in between. Germline V gene data show CDR1 as DFQATT and CDR2 as SNEGSKA (reference sequence). CDR3 size: 15 residues. The CDR3: CSARVSGLSTDTQYF. In DNA, the CDR3 is TGCAGTGCTAGGGTTTCCGGGCTTAGCACAGATACGCAGTATTTT.

This clonotype was observed a handful of times. The J gene is TRBJ2-1, the V gene TRBV2, with TRBD1 matching 9 bases. Germline V gives CDR1 SNHLY, CDR2 FYNNEI. Trimming took 4 bases from V and 0 from J; bases not matched to a gene: 4. CDR3 length: 16 amino acids. The CDR3 sequence is CASSGSGQGSYNEQFF. The CDR3 coding sequence is TGTGCCAGCAGTGGTTCGGGACAGGGCTCCTACAATGAGCAGTTCTTC. The entire variable domain, with the rest obtained from reference TRBV2 and TRBJ2-1, is as follows: EPEVTQTPSHQVTQMGQEVILRCVPISNHLYFYWYRQILGQKVEFLVSFYNNEISEKSEIFDDQFSVERPDGSNFTLKIRSTKLEDSAMYFCASSGSGQGSYNEQFFGPGTRLTVL.

This clonotype was counted ten times or more. The chain uses TRBV29-1 and TRBJ2-3, with D possibly matching TRBD1 (5 bases). The germline gives CDR1 SQVTM, CDR2 ANQGSEA. This CDR3 contains 13 residues. V lost 4 bases and J 1 base, leaving 9 bases between the germline ends. The CDR3: CSVGTLRTDTQYF. For the CDR3, the DNA is TGCAGCGTTGGGACACTTCGCACAGATACGCAGTATTTT.

This chain joins TRBV21-1 and TRBJ2-4. TRBV21-1 is listed as a pseudogene. This CDR3 region has 13 residues. The CDR3 loop is CTSHTQAKNIQYF. CDR3 in DNA: TGTACCAGTCATACCCAAGCCAAAAACATTCAGTACTTC.

This chain joins TRBV11-2 and TRBJ2-3; no clear D. Germline values: CDR1 SGHAT, CDR2 FQNNGV. The V and J ends lost 4 bases and 4 bases respectively, with 15 bases between them. The CDR3 spans 15 residues. CDR3 protein: CASSSLGAGADTQYF. CDR3 nucleotides: TGTGCCAGCAGCTCCCTGGGTGCTGGCGCAGATACGCAGTATTTT.

V usage is TRBV13 and J usage is TRBJ1-4, with D unresolved. The CDR3 runs to 14 residues. CDR1 PRHDT and CDR2 FYEKMQ come from the germline V gene (reference sequence). V gave up 3 bases and J gave up 5 bases, with 10 bases separating them. As DNA, the CDR3 is TGTGCCAGCAGCTTTTTTCTACCGAATGAAAAACTGTTTTTT. Its protein is CASSFFLPNEKLFF. The complete variable domain, with remaining parts taken from reference TRBV13 and TRBJ1-4, reads AAGVIQSPRHLIKEKRETATLKCYPIPRHDTVYWYQQGPGQDPQFLISFYEKMQSDKGSIPDRFSAQQFSDYHSELNMSSLELGDSALYFCASSFFLPNEKLFFGSGTQLSVL.

This clonotype was observed a handful of times. The genes are TRBV12-3 or TRBV12-4 and TRBJ1-2; possible D gene TRBD1, 5 bases. The CDR3 sequence is 13 residues long. Trimming shortened V by 3 bases and J by 8 bases, and 13 bases separated the two germline ends. The CDR3 sequence is CASSFGGTSGYTF. CDR3 coding DNA: TGTGCCAGCAGTTTTGGAGGGACTAGCGGCTACACCTTC.

This clonotype has a single count. The chain recombines TRBV18 with TRBJ2-4, with no clear D. V gave up 3 bases and J gave up 2 bases, with 8 bases separating them. Germline V lookup: CDR1 KGHSH, CDR2 LQKENI. The CDR3 extends over 14 amino acids. The DNA for the CDR3 is TGTGCCAGCTCACCCGTCTCGACCAAAAACATTCAGTACTTC. This translates into CASSPVSTKNIQYF. The whole variable domain, filled in from reference TRBV18 and TRBJ2-4, reads NAGVMQNPRHLVRRRGQEARLRCSPMKGHSHVYWYRQLPEEGLKFMVYLQKENIIDESGMPKERFSAEFPKEGPSILRIQQVVRGDSAAYFCASSPVSTKNIQYFGAGTRLSVL.

This clonotype was counted only a few times. The CDR3 spells CSTKPPWGGAGGEYF. DNA for the CDR3: TGCAGTACTAAACCTCCCTGGGGTGGAGCGGGGGGAGAGTACTTC. V gene TRBV20-1 combines with J gene TRBJ2-7; TRBD2 matches at 9 bases. The CDR3 runs to 15 residues. Germline V lookup: CDR1 DFQATT, CDR2 SNEGSKA (reference sequence). V lost 8 bases to trimming and J lost 11 bases; unmatched junction nucleotides: 22.

V gene TRBV7-3 combines with J gene TRBJ2-6; D not resolved. The V gene lost 5 bases and the J gene lost 0 bases, with 5 bases spanning the gap. Germline V gene sequence: CDR1 SGHTA, CDR2 FQGTGA. This CDR3 spans 14 amino acids. CDR3 sequence (DNA): TGTGCCAGCAGCACCAACTCTGGGGCCAACGTCCTGACTTTC. This encodes CASSTNSGANVLTF. Together with reference TRBV7-3 and TRBJ2-6, the CDR3 gives the full variable domain: GAGVSQTPSNKVTEKGKYVELRCDPISGHTALYWYRQSLGQGPEFLIYFQGTGAADDSGLPNDRFFAVRPEGSVSTLKIQRTERGDSAVYLCASSTNSGANVLTFGAGSRLTVL.

V is TRBV29-1 and J is TRBJ2-2; D unclear. The germline CDR1 and CDR2 sequences are SQVTM and ANQGSEA. V was cut by 3 bases and J by 6 bases, with 8 bases left in between. The CDR3 is 12 residues long. The DNA for the CDR3 is TGCAGCGTTGAGGGTTGGGCCGGGGAGCTGTTTTTT. Translated, it gives CSVEGWAGELFF.